This T cell receptor (beta chain) was sequenced during a study of spatial heterogeneity in lung cancer. MiXCR, applied by TCRdb to the 5' RACE reads, yields one record per CDR3 protein. This sample has some 6,000 distinct CDR3 sequences; approximately 6.3% occur once, and the top ten carry 12%. This clonotype is classed as medium-sized. Its specificity is unknown. Indicated time point: sample taken at primary tumor resection. Study-wide findings and caveats: Mutation counts in tumors were tracked by counts of expanded intratumoral alpha and beta TCRs.

V shed 1 base and J shed 4 bases, with 10 bases lying between them. The CDR3 has 14 amino acids. The germline V gene encodes CDR1 LGHDT and CDR2 YNNKEL (reference sequence). The sequence derives from a male donor with early-stage non-small cell lung cancer. Here the sequenced sample was lung tumor tissue, taken at surgery. V gene TRBV3-1 combines with J gene TRBJ1-1; D is undetermined. The CDR3 region is CASSQGRTVTEAFF. In nucleotides, the CDR3 is TGTGCCAGCAGCCAAGGACGGACGGTCACTGAAGCTTTCTTT. Based on the CDR3 plus reference TRBV3-1 and TRBJ1-1, the full variable domain is DTAVSQTPKYLVTQMGNDKSIKCEQNLGHDTMYWYKQDSKKFLKIMFSYNNKELIINETVPNRFSPKSPDKAHLNLHINSLELGDSAVYFCASSQGRTVTEAFFGQGTRLTVV.